Sequencing of this T cell receptor (beta chain) was carried out in a study of OX40 agonist ivuxolimab in advanced cancers. In terms of the full investigation: Ivuxolimab, which targeted the costimulatory receptor OX40 (CD134), was an agonistic, fully human IgG2 monoclonal antibody. In the dose-escalation cohort, more than 80% of patients were male, and the mean age was 60 years with a range of roughly 23 to 90. The purpose of peripheral TCRbeta sequencing was to test whether ivuxolimab changed TCR sequence diversity and led to clonal T-cell expansion. Prior anti-PD-1, anti-PD-L1 or anti-CTLA-4 therapy was permitted, and checkpoint inhibitors had been received by 40% to 50% of dose-escalation patients. Of the roughly 52 dose-escalation patients, hepatocellular carcinoma was present in some 19, melanoma in roughly 15, renal cell carcinoma in 9 and head and neck cancer in 9. Partial responses occurred in three dose-escalation patients: two with cutaneous melanoma and one with hepatocellular carcinoma. Intravenous ivuxolimab was administered to patients every 2 weeks at six dose levels: 0.01, 0.1, 0.3, 1.5, 3 and 10 mg/kg. The monotherapy dose-escalation portion (N ≈ 52 patients) of the phase I ivuxolimab trial is reported in the paper. Study-wide findings and limitations: In the 0.1-3.0 mg/kg groups, partial responders had among the lowest normalized peripheral clonal expansion, particularly in CD8+ T cells. At doses of 0.1 to 3.0 mg/kg, clonal expansion of both CD4+ and CD8+ blood T cells was observed from baseline to week 6. After ivuxolimab, expanded clones were on average more numerous among CD8+ T cells than among CD4+ T cells. Low levels of normalized T-cell clonal expansion were also seen in some nonresponding patients. Antigen specificity was not determined for the clonally expanded peripheral T cells.

CDR1 and CDR2 (MNHNS, SASEGT) derive from the germline V gene. Spanning cysteine to phenylalanine, the CDR3 consists of 15 amino acids. The sequence is cut down to CDR3 DNA, 45 bases in frame from base 1. The germline V and J ends show losses of 4 bases and 6 bases respectively, and no gene match explains 7 bases of the junction. To sequence the TCRbeta CDR3 region, genomic DNA was isolated from the sorted cells. The immunoSEQ Assay was used to sequence the TCRbeta CDR3 regions. TCRdb limited this immuneACCESS table to in-frame rearrangements with V and J called. A share of clones is missing; checked studies link under half to unresolved V genes, and the rest is unexplained. This sample gives under 95,000 clones in total; about 90% of them show up just once. The top ten clonotypes cover 8.7% of the sample. Patients with autoimmune disease history or receiving systemic immunosuppression were excluded from the trial. In every dose cohort, peripheral blood was drawn for TCR sequencing at baseline, cycle 4 day 1, and cycle 7 day 1. The samples were taken from a phase I, first-in-human, multicenter, open-label dose-escalation trial of ivuxolimab. Adults with locally advanced or metastatic melanoma, renal cell carcinoma, hepatocellular carcinoma or head and neck squamous cell carcinoma were enrolled in the trial. Before TCR sequencing, CD4+ T cells and CD8+ T cells were sorted from peripheral blood as separate populations.

Turning to this clone: Its antigen remains undetermined. No per-base quality is available; no much larger clone lies one base away.

Sequencing was performed on CD4+ or CD8+ T cells sorted from blood, taken in a trial of the OX40 agonist ivuxolimab. The clonotype originates from an adult with an advanced solid tumor such as melanoma, head and neck, liver or kidney cancer. The sequence links TRBV6-1 to TRBJ2-3, with 10 central nucleotides matching TRBD2. The CDR3 protein: CASSGNLAGVDTQYF. In nucleotide form, the sequence is TGTGCCAGCAGTGGGAACCTAGCGGGAGTGGATACGCAGTATTTT.